Below, one T cell receptor beta chain is given with its context. Its antigen remains unknown. The germline V gene has CDR1 MNHEY and CDR2 SMNVEV (reference sequence). V shed 4 bases, J shed 5 bases, and the junction held 5 bases outside the gene matches. CDR3 length: 14 residues. The data belong to a study of shared clonotypes between healthy human individuals. Using immunoSEQ multiplex PCR, the repertoire was profiled, and TCRdb retains in-frame clones only, with some absent. The top ten hold 1.5% to 2% of the sample, which has around 1.9 million clones, 85% to 95% seen once. The naive CD8 population came from CD45RO-negative cells selected for CCR7, without terminally differentiated effector memory CD45RA+ cells. Overall study findings and caveats: Sampling used blood alone; tissue repertoires probably differ. Several donors shared approximately 5% of their naive CD4 clonotypes.

The receptor comes from a man aged 18 to 35 in good health. Some clones in this sample may be carry-over from other donors' samples. Sequenced sample: naive CD8+ T cells from PBMCs. The V call is TRBV27, the J call TRBJ2-1; 7 nucleotides line up with TRBD1. The CDR3, as DNA: TGTGCCAGCAGTTCGGGACAGTACAACAATGAGCAGTTCTTC. It codes for CASSSGQYNNEQFF.